This T cell receptor (beta chain) was captured by sequencing in a study of T cells in Graves' hyperthyroidism and ophthalmopathy. As to this clonotype: Compared with germline, one end of the junction differs, possibly owing to a read error.

Regions amplified from RNA transcripts were the TCR beta CDR3 regions. Primed by the HTBI set, a first-round RT-PCR was run on the TCR CDR3. TCRdb called the multiplex PCR reads again in MiXCR, with one record for every CDR3 protein. This sample has hundreds of thousands of distinct CDR3 sequences, with roughly 46% found just once. Sequenced input: peripheral blood or thyroid tissue (not recorded which). The receptor's source is a woman aged 18-29 years with Graves' hyperthyroidism.

CDR3 loop: CASSPDRSENQPQHF. As DNA, the CDR3 is TGCGCCAGCAGCCCAGATCGGAGCGAGAATCAGCCCCAGCATTTT. The chain recombines TRBV7-9 with TRBJ1-5, with unresolved D. The CDR3 consists of 15 residues. Germline V CDR1 and CDR2: SEHNR, FQNEAQ (reference sequence).